Listed below are T cell receptor beta chains from one sample, sequenced in a study of CD8+ T cells in alopecia areata. This table comes from immunoSEQ multiplex PCR, and its TCRdb copy is limited to in-frame clones, with some not included. The sample shows some 180,000 clones, roughly 65% of them seen only once. The input for sequencing was CD4+ T cells sorted from blood, taken at week 0. The receptors were gathered from a human donor with alopecia areata. Each CDR3 is given with its conserved first and last residue. A D gene is named only where the DNA matches it firmly. Clone size is given for some rows only: seen once, a few or many times, or a class if the clone is expanded.

TRBV6-6	TRBD1	.	TRBJ1-6	TGTGCCAGCAGTACGTATGCAGGGGGCGATTCACCCCTCCACTTT	CASSTYAGGDSPLHF
TRBV20-1	.	.	TRBJ1-2	TGCAGTGCCGCAACAGGGCTTGGCTACACCTTC	CSAATGLGYTF
TRBV30	.	.	TRBJ1-4	TGTGCCTGCGATACAGGAGCAACTAATGAAAAACTGTTTTTT	CACDTGATNEKLFF
TRBV4-3	TRBD1	few	TRBJ2-2	TGCGCCAGCAGCCCAAGCTTGGGACAGGGTATCGGGGAGCTGTTTTTT	CASSPSLGQGIGELFF
TRBV28	.	.	TRBJ1-4	TGTGCCAGCAGTTTAGCGGGGTCAGGCGACGAAAAACTGTTTTTT	CASSLAGSGDEKLFF
TRBV19	.	.	TRBJ2-7	TGTGCCAGTTCGAGCTCGGACAGGCAGTACTTC	CASSSSDRQYF
TRBV27	.	.	TRBJ1-1	TGTGCCAGCAGTCCCCGTCCGAGACAAACTGAAGCTTTCTTT	CASSPRPRQTEAFF
TRBV9	.	.	TRBJ2-1	TGTGCCAGCAGCGTGAGGGGGGATGAGCAGTTCTTC	CASSVRGDEQFF
TRBV30	.	.	TRBJ1-1	TGTGCCTGGAGGGGGTCGTCCTTGAACACTGAAGCTTTCTTT	CAWRGSSLNTEAFF
TRBV29-1	.	few	TRBJ2-7	TGCAGCGTTGAATGGGGCAGTTCCTACGAGCAGTACTTC	CSVEWGSSYEQYF
TRBV9	.	.	TRBJ2-7	TGTGCCAGCAGCGTGATGGGGGAAACCTCCTACGAGCAGTACTTC	CASSVMGETSYEQYF
TRBV29-1	.	.	TRBJ1-1	TGCAGCGTTGAAGTGGTCCGACAAACGGGGGCTTTCTTT	CSVEVVRQTGAFF
TRBV30	.	few	TRBJ2-5	TGTGCCTGGAGTGCCCCAGACATTCCGAGATTCCAAGAGACCCAGTACTTC	CAWSAPDIPRFQETQYF
TRBV6-6	.	.	TRBJ2-3	TGTGCCAGCAGTTACGGTGATACGCAGTATTTT	CASSYGDTQYF
TRBV7-7	TRBD1	.	TRBJ2-7	TGTGCCAGCAGCGAGGGACAGGCTAGCTCCTACGAGCAGTACTTC	CASSEGQASSYEQYF
TRBV7-6	.	.	TRBJ2-7	TGTGCCAGCAGCTTAGTAGGTGGGGGGCAGAGCTCCTACGAGCAGTACTTC	CASSLVGGGQSSYEQYF
TRBV19	TRBD1	.	TRBJ1-1	TGTGCCAGTAGTATCCGGACAGGGACTGAAGCTTTCTTT	CASSIRTGTEAFF
TRBV30	TRBD1	.	TRBJ1-4	TGTGCCTGGAACAGGGGGACAAATGAAAAACTGTTTTTT	CAWNRGTNEKLFF
TRBV19	.	many	TRBJ2-1	TGTGCCAGTAGTAAGGTGGCTAGCGGAATGAGGGGGGTGCAGTTCTTC	CASSKVASGMRGVQFF
TRBV15	TRBD1	.	TRBJ1-1	TGTGCCACCAGCAGAGCAGGGGGGCGGACTGAAGCTTTCTTT	CATSRAGGRTEAFF
TRBV28	.	few	TRBJ1-6	TGTGCCAGCAGTTTATGGGGGCAGGGTGGTGATTCACCCCTCCACTTT	CASSLWGQGGDSPLHF
TRBV10-3	.	.	TRBJ2-5	TGTGCCATCAGTGAGTCTAGGGTCAGCCGATACGAGCAAGAGACCCAGTACTTC	CAISESRVSRYEQETQYF
TRBV2	.	few	TRBJ1-1	TGTGCCAGGGGCGAGAACACTGAAGCTTTCTTT	CARGENTEAFF
TRBV15	.	few	TRBJ1-1	TGTGCCACCAGCAGAGCCCAGACGAGTACCACTGAAGCTTTCTTT	CATSRAQTSTTEAFF
TRBV5-1	TRBD2	few	TRBJ2-1	TGCGCCAGCAGCCCGAGACTAGCGGGTCGGGATGAGCAGTTCTTC	CASSPRLAGRDEQFF
TRBV30	TRBD1	.	TRBJ1-5	TGTGCCTGGAGCCCGGGGGACAGGGGCAATCAGCCCCAGCATTTT	CAWSPGDRGNQPQHF
TRBV5-6	TRBD1	.	TRBJ1-1	TGTGCCAGCAGCCTAGGACAGGGTACTTTCAACACTGAAGCTTTCTTT	CASSLGQGTFNTEAFF
TRBV30	TRBD1	.	TRBJ2-7	TGTGCCTGGAGGGACAGGAGCTCCTACGAGCAGTACTTC	CAWRDRSSYEQYF
TRBV29-1	.	.	TRBJ1-2	TGCAGCGTTGAAAGTGGGTCTGGCTACACCTTC	CSVESGSGYTF
TRBV25-1	.	once	TRBJ2-7	TGTGCCAGCAGTGAAATAGGGGAGCAGTACTTC	CASSEIGEQYF
TRBV30	.	once	TRBJ2-3	TGTGCCTGGAGTGTAGGGGGCACAGATACGCAGTATTTT	CAWSVGGTDTQYF
TRBV7-2	.	.	TRBJ2-7	TGTGCCAGCAGCTTAGCACATGCAGGCCCCGAGCAGTACTTC	CASSLAHAGPEQYF
TRBV18	.	.	TRBJ1-5	TGTGCCAGCTCACCACAGGTTAATAGCAATCAGCCCCAGCATTTT	CASSPQVNSNQPQHF
TRBV29-1	TRBD2	.	TRBJ2-3	TGCAGCGTGAGCGGGGGGAGCACAGATACGCAGTATTTT	CSVSGGSTDTQYF
TRBV4-2	.	few	TRBJ2-1	TGTGCCAGCAGCCAAGAATTGCGATCCACGACCTACAATGAGCAGTTCTTC	CASSQELRSTTYNEQFF
TRBV19	TRBD2	.	TRBJ2-7	TGTGCCAGTAGTATTCAGCGGGGGGCCACCTACGAGCAGTACTTC	CASSIQRGATYEQYF
TRBV6-5	.	.	TRBJ1-5	TGTGCCAGCAGTGAATCAGGGTTTGGACAGCCCCAGCATTTT	CASSESGFGQPQHF
TRBV5-6	.	.	TRBJ2-7	TGTGCCAGCAGCCGATCAGGGCCATCCTACGAGCAGTACTTC	CASSRSGPSYEQYF